This TCR beta chain was sequenced for a study of blood T cell repertoires in COVID-19. V gave up 3 bases and J gave up 1 base; unmatched junction bases: 9. The CDR3 is 19 residues long. Per the germline V gene, CDR1 is KGHSH and CDR2 is LQKENI. This clone was found once. The protocol was immunoSEQ multiplex PCR, while the TCRdb copy is restricted to in-frame clones and leaves out a portion. The repertoire holds 200,000 to 250,000 clones, with around 80% as singletons. The J gene is TRBJ2-6, the V gene TRBV18, with 10 bases fitting TRBD2. The sequenced material came from PBMCs or T cells enriched from blood (not recorded which). The receptor was derived from a man aged 30 to 45 with acute COVID-19. The CDR3: CASSPYRLAGRSGANVLTF. As DNA, the CDR3 is TGTGCCAGCTCACCTTACCGACTAGCGGGTCGATCTGGGGCCAACGTCCTGACTTTC.